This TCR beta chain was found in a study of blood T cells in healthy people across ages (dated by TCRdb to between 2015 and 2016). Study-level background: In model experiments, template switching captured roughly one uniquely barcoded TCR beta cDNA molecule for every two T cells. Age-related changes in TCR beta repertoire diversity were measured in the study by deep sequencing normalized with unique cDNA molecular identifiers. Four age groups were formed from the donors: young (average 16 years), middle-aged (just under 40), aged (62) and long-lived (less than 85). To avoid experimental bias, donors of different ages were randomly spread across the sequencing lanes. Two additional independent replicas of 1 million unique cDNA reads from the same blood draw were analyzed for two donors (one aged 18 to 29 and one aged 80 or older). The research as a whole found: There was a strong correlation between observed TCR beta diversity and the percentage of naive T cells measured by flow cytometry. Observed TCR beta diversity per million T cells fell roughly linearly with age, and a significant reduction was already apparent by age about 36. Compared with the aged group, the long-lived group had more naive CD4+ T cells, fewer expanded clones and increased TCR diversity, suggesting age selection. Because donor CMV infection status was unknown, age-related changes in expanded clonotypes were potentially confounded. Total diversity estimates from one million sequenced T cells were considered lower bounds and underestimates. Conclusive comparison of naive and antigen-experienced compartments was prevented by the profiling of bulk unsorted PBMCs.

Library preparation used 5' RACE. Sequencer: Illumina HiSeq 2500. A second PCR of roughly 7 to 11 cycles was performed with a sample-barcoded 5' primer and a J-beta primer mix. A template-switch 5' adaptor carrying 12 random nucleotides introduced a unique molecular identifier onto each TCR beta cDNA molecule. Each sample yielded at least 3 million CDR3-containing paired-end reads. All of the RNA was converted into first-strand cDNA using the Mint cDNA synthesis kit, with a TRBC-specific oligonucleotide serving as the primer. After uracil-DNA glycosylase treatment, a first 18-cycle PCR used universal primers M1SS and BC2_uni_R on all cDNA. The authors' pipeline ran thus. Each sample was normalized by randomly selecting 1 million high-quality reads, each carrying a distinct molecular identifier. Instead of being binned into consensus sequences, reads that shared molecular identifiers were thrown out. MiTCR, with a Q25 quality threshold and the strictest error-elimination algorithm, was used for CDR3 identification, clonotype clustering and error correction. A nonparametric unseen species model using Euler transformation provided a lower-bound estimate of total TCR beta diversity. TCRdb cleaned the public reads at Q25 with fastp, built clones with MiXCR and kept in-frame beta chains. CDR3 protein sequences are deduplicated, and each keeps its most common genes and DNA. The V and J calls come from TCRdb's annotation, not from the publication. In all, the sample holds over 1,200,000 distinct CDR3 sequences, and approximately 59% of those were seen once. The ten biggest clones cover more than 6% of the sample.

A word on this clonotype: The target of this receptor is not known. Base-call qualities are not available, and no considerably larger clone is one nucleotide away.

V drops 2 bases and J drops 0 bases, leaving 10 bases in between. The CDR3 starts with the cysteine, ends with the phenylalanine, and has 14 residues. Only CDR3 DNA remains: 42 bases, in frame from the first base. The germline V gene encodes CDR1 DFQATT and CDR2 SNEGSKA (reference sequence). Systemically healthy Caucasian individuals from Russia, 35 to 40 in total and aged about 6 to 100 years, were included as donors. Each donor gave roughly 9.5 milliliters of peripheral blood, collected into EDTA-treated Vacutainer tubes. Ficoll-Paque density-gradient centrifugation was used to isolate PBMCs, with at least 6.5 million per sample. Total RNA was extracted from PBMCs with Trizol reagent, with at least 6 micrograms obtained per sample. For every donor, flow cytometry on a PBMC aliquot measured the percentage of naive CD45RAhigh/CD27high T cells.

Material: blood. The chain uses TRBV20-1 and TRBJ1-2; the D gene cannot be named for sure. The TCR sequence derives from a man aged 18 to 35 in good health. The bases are TGCAGTGCTAGAAGGACCGAAGCTAACTATGGCTACACCTTC. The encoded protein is CSARRTEANYGYTF.